This T cell receptor (beta chain) originates from a study of post-analysis software for immune sequencing data. For the study at large: Patients had relapsing-remitting, secondary progressive or progressive-relapsing multiple sclerosis; some lacked subtype. Study conclusions and caveats: In patients, about 5 TRBV segments were more frequent than in controls, with TRBV5-6, TRBV5-1 and TRBV20-1 among them. The study found significantly lower normalized Chao1 diversity in multiple sclerosis patients than in controls.

In the case of this clonotype: What it binds is unknown.

Carried by the TCR beta cDNA libraries were unique molecular identifiers. MiXCR was run by TCRdb on the PCR reads, yielding one entry per CDR3 protein. The table shows roughly 200,000 distinct CDR3 sequences, with approximately 30% occurring only once. Germline V gene lookup returns CDR1 MNHNY and CDR2 SVGAGI (reference sequence). The V end lost 4 bases, the J end lost 6 bases, and 13 bases lay between the germline ends. CDR3 length equals 14 residues. The clonotype originates from a girl under 18 with multiple sclerosis. Sequencing was carried out using blood. The chain has TRBV6-6 and TRBJ1-5; the D gene is possibly TRBD1 (6 bases). The CDR3 spells CASSSLTGLQPQHF. The CDR3 DNA follows: TGTGCCAGCAGTTCCCTTACAGGGCTTCAGCCCCAGCATTTT.